Below are 21 T cell receptor beta chains sequenced from a single sample in a study of blood T cell repertoires in COVID-19. The protocol was immunoSEQ multiplex PCR, while the TCRdb copy is restricted to in-frame clones and leaves out a portion. The repertoire holds over 35,000 clones, with 80% to 90% as singletons. Sequencing used peripheral blood. These receptor sequences come from an elderly woman with COVID-19, enrolled during active disease.

This clone was seen just once. The rearrangement uses TRBV9 and TRBJ2-3; D may be TRBD2 (5 bases). V shed 2 bases and J shed 2 bases, with 9 bases lying between them. This CDR3 has 14 amino acids. Germline CDR1 SGDLS, CDR2 YYNGEE. The CDR3: CASSVDGNTDTQYF. The CDR3 coding sequence is TGTGCCAGCAGCGTCGACGGGAACACAGATACGCAGTATTTT.

The genes are TRBV19 and TRBJ2-3; the match to TRBD1 covers 7 bases. V lost 1 base, J lost 2 bases, and 6 bases stayed unmatched. Germline values: CDR1 LNHDA, CDR2 SQIVND (reference sequence). This CDR3 contains 16 residues. CDR3 loop: CASSIGPGTVTDTQYF. CDR3 nucleotide sequence: TGTGCCAGTAGTATAGGTCCCGGGACAGTCACAGATACGCAGTATTTT.

CDR3 in amino acids: CASSWGQGAGEQYF. The CDR3 region has the DNA TGTGCCAGCAGCTGGGGACAGGGGGCCGGCGAGCAGTACTTC. This chain links TRBV11-3 with TRBJ2-7; 12 bases line up with TRBD1. Germline V lookup: CDR1 SGHNT, CDR2 YENEEA. V dropped 4 bases and J dropped 6; count of bases not matched to a gene: 4. This CDR3 region has 14 residues.

This chain connects TRBV28 to TRBJ2-6; TRBD1 matches 8 bases. This CDR3 is built from 15 residues. V shed 6 bases and J 3 bases; nucleotides not matched to a gene: 4. The germline V gene has CDR1 MDHEN and CDR2 SYDVKM. CDR3 sequence: CASRRDRIGANVLTF. The CDR3 DNA follows: TGTGCCAGCAGACGGGACAGGATTGGGGCCAACGTCCTGACTTTC.

The genes are TRBV7-8 and TRBJ1-1; D is possibly TRBD1 (6 bases). Trimming pared 2 bases from V and 4 bases from J, leaving 29 bases between. The CDR3 length is 20 residues. From germline, CDR1 is SGHVS and CDR2 FQNEAQ. Here the CDR3 reads CASSLRRSGGTRAGGTEAFF. The CDR3 nucleotides are TGTGCCAGCAGCTTAAGACGGTCCGGGGGGACACGGGCTGGAGGCACTGAAGCTTTCTTT.

The rearrangement links TRBV7-2 to TRBJ2-5; a possible D gene is TRBD2 (6 bases). V lost 1 base to trimming and J lost 2 bases, with 11 bases between them. CDR1 SGHTA and CDR2 FQGNSA come from the germline V gene. This CDR3 is built from 15 residues. As DNA, the CDR3 is TGTGCCAGCAGCTTAGGGCGACTAGTGCAAGAGACCCAGTACTTC. Residues: CASSLGRLVQETQYF.

The J gene is TRBJ2-2, the V gene TRBV5-1; TRBD2 matches at 7 bases. CDR1 SGHRS and CDR2 YFSETQ come from the germline V gene. V was clipped by 5 bases and J by 1 base; unmatched bases: 8. The CDR3 is 16 amino acids. The CDR3 DNA reads as TGCGCCAGCAGACCATCGGCTAGCGGGAACACCGGGGAGCTGTTTTTT. Translation gives CASRPSASGNTGELFF.

The chain recombines TRBV19 with TRBJ1-5; D not resolved. The germline V gene encodes CDR1 LNHDA and CDR2 SQIVND (reference sequence). Deletions cut 3 bases from V and 0 bases from J, with 21 bases between. The CDR3 is made up of 19 amino acids. The CDR3 is CASSIGVGARHLSNQPQHF. Here the CDR3 DNA reads TGTGCCAGTAGTATCGGGGTGGGTGCTAGGCACCTTAGCAATCAGCCCCAGCATTTT. Together with reference TRBV19 and TRBJ1-5, the CDR3 gives the full variable domain: DGGITQSPKYLFRKEGQNVTLSCEQNLNHDAMYWYRQDPGQGLRLIYYSQIVNDFQKGDIAEGYSVSREKKESFPLTVTSAQKNPTAFYLCASSIGVGARHLSNQPQHFGDGTRLSIL.

The V and J genes are TRBV6-2 or TRBV6-3 and TRBJ1-5, with 8 bases fitting TRBD1. Germline V gene sequence: CDR1 MNHEY, CDR2 SVGEGT. The CDR3 has 20 amino acids. V lost 2 bases, J lost 4 bases, and 19 bases stayed unmatched. The CDR3 here is CASSYVGQAATIGRNQPQHF. The CDR3 DNA sequence: TGTGCCAGCAGTTACGTGGGACAGGCTGCGACCATCGGGAGAAATCAGCCCCAGCATTTT.

The chain is built from TRBV6-2 or TRBV6-3 and TRBJ2-5; 11 positions agree with TRBD2. CDR3 length: 15 residues. The V gene end was trimmed by 6 bases and the J gene end by 5 bases; junction bases not matched to a gene: 8. Germline values: CDR1 MNHEY, CDR2 SVGEGT. The CDR3: CASSYSGRARETQYF. DNA of the CDR3: TGTGCCAGCAGCTATAGCGGGAGGGCCAGGGAGACCCAGTACTTC.

V usage is TRBV28 and J usage is TRBJ2-3; TRBD1 matches 7 bases. Germline V gene sequence: CDR1 MDHEN, CDR2 SYDVKM. V was clipped by 5 bases and J by 3 bases; unmatched bases: 5. The CDR3 totals 14 residues. CDR3: CASSRDSKTDTQYF. The CDR3 region has the DNA TGTGCCAGCAGTCGGGACAGTAAAACAGATACGCAGTATTTT.

This clone has only a few counts. V is TRBV5-1 and J is TRBJ2-7; perhaps TRBD2 as D (6 bases). The germline gives CDR1 SGHRS, CDR2 YFSETQ. The CDR3 contains 15 residues. The V gene lost 3 bases and the J gene lost 3 bases, with 16 bases spanning the gap. CDR3 protein: CASSWDSTTYYEQYF. The CDR3 region has the DNA TGCGCCAGCAGCTGGGACTCGACGACGTACTACGAGCAGTACTTC.

The V gene is TRBV7-8, the J gene TRBJ1-3; D might be TRBD1 (5 bases). CDR1 SGHVS and CDR2 FQNEAQ come from the germline V gene. V lost 4 bases, J lost 2 bases, and 12 bases lay in between. This CDR3 is 15 amino acids long. This chain's CDR3 is CASSSQGGTGNTIYF. CDR3 bases: TGTGCCAGCAGCTCTCAGGGAGGGACTGGAAACACCATATATTTT.

The rearrangement uses TRBV18 and TRBJ1-2, with 7 bases matching TRBD1. The germline gives CDR1 KGHSH, CDR2 LQKENI. CDR3 length: 16 amino acids. The ends lost 1 base at V and 5 bases at J; junction bases unmatched: 10. The CDR3 loop reads CASSPLGQEYGYGYTF. The CDR3, as DNA: TGTGCCAGCTCACCACTCGGACAGGAGTATGGATATGGCTACACCTTC. Together with reference TRBV18 and TRBJ1-2, the CDR3 gives the full variable domain: NAGVMQNPRHLVRRRGQEARLRCSPMKGHSHVYWYRQLPEEGLKFMVYLQKENIIDESGMPKERFSAEFPKEGPSILRIQQVVRGDSAAYFCASSPLGQEYGYGYTFGSGTRLTVV.

The CDR3 loop is CASSFPGGPYGYTF. Here the CDR3 DNA reads TGCGCCAGCAGCTTTCCAGGGGGGCCCTATGGCTACACCTTC. The V and J genes are TRBV5-1 and TRBJ1-2; 7 bases line up with TRBD1. The CDR3 totals 14 residues. Germline CDR1 and CDR2: SGHRS and YFSETQ. The junction had 5 bases not matched to a gene; V was cut back by 2 bases and J by 4 bases.

This chain connects TRBV28 to TRBJ2-3; no clear D gene. Germline values: CDR1 MDHEN, CDR2 SYDVKM. Deletions cut 7 bases from V and 0 bases from J, with 17 bases between. The CDR3 contains 16 residues. The CDR3 nucleotides read TGTGCCAGCATTTCGTCGAGAAAGCCTAGCACAGATACGCAGTATTTT. Protein product: CASISSRKPSTDTQYF.

This chain uses TRBV9 with TRBJ1-2; D is ambiguous. Germline CDR1 is SGDLS and CDR2 is YYNGEE. The CDR3 sequence is 15 residues long. Trimming took 2 bases from V and 8 from J, leaving 19 bases between them. CDR3: CASSVRPNTGGGYTF. CDR3 nucleotide sequence: TGTGCCAGCAGCGTGCGGCCAAACACGGGTGGAGGCTACACCTTC.

The J gene is TRBJ2-7, the V gene TRBV9; 8 bases are shared with TRBD2. Per the germline V gene, CDR1 is SGDLS and CDR2 is YYNGEE. J was trimmed by 3 bases and V by 4 bases; bases with no gene match: 30. CDR3 length: 22 residues. The CDR3 region is CASSPPGPGPRVSGTASYEQYF. In nucleotides, the CDR3 is TGTGCCAGCAGCCCCCCTGGCCCGGGACCAAGGGTTAGCGGGACCGCCAGCTACGAGCAGTACTTC.

As concerns this clone: Within the sample, other DNA sequences also encode this same CDR3. The J gene is TRBJ1-3, the V gene TRBV9; D is ambiguous. Trimming took 4 bases from V and 4 from J, leaving 9 bases between them. Germline V gene sequence: CDR1 SGDLS, CDR2 YYNGEE. This CDR3 is 13 amino acids long. The CDR3 sequence is CASSPANGNTIYF. The CDR3 DNA is TGTGCCAGCAGCCCCGCGAACGGAAACACCATATATTTT.

V is TRBV20-1 and J is TRBJ2-5; D remains unclear. The germline gives CDR1 DFQATT, CDR2 SNEGSKA (reference sequence). V was pared by 6 bases and J by 4 bases, with 6 bases between. The CDR3 extends over 10 amino acids. CDR3 sequence reads: CSARGETQYF. As DNA, the CDR3 is TGCAGTGCCCGAGGAGAGACCCAGTACTTC.

The V gene is TRBV11-2, the J gene TRBJ2-2; 8 bases are shared with TRBD1. Germline V gene data show CDR1 as SGHAT and CDR2 as FQNNGV. This CDR3 is 16 amino acids long. V dropped 2 bases and J dropped 1; count of bases not matched to a gene: 3. This chain's CDR3 is CASSLFGTGNTGELFF. The CDR3 coding sequence is TGTGCCAGCAGCTTATTTGGGACAGGGAACACCGGGGAGCTGTTTTTT.